The 2 T cell receptor beta chains listed next were all sequenced from one sample in a study of tumor and adjacent non-tumor tissue in lung cancer. The library came from three nested PCR rounds adapted from ARM-PCR protocols. TCRdb redid the calling of the multiplex PCR reads with MiXCR, one entry per CDR3 protein. There are 130,000 or so distinct CDR3 sequences in the sample; over 65% occur only once, and 9.5% to 15% lies in the top ten. RNA was extracted from bulk tissue without any cell sorting. Sequencing was done on a sample of lung tumor tissue. The receptors here all came from a man under 40 with non-small cell lung cancer.

Comments on this clonotype: A much larger clone differs by one base, so this may be a read error. The V call is TRBV29-1, the J call TRBJ2-3, with D maybe TRBD1 (6 bases). This CDR3 comprises 14 residues. Trimming shortened V by 3 bases and J by 3 bases, and 13 bases separated the two germline ends. Germline CDR1 SQVTM, CDR2 ANQGSEA. In DNA, the CDR3 is TGCAGCGTTGAGGGGGCCTCTAGGACAGATACGCAGTATTTT. Encoded protein: CSVEGASRTDTQYF.

A word on this clonotype: One end of the junction fails to match germline, which may point to a read error. The chain links TRBV12-3 or TRBV12-4 to TRBJ2-7; weak D call: TRBD1 (5 bases). CDR3 length: 14 amino acids. The CDR3 here is CASSLGLPPNEQYF. The CDR3 nucleotides are TGTGCTAGCAGTTTGGGGCTGCCCCCCAACGAACAGTACTTC.